A single sample is the source of the 20 T cell receptor beta chains below, sequenced in a study of T cells in localized non-small cell lung cancer. This table comes from immunoSEQ multiplex PCR, and its TCRdb copy is limited to in-frame clones, with some not included. The sample has under 2,500 clones; 20% to 30% are singletons. The sample consisted of lung tumor tissue, taken before any cancer treatment. These receptors originate from a woman aged 35 to 69 with stage III squamous cell lung carcinoma.

The rearrangement links TRBV11-3 to TRBJ2-5, with D maybe TRBD1 (6 bases). The germline V gene encodes CDR1 SGHNT and CDR2 YENEEA. With 5 bases removed from V and 2 bases from J, the gap between germline ends came to 15 bases. The CDR3 spans 15 residues. The CDR3 sequence: CASSLEPTGQETQYF. CDR3 DNA sequence: TGTGCCAGCAGCCTTGAGCCGACAGGTCAAGAGACCCAGTACTTC.

This sequence joins TRBV9 and TRBJ1-5, with D hard to call. CDR1 SGDLS and CDR2 YYNGEE come from the germline V gene. This CDR3 is built from 14 residues. V lost 0 bases and J 5 bases, leaving 9 bases between the germline ends. CDR3 residues: CASSVEGSDQPQHF. CDR3 nucleotide sequence: TGTGCCAGCAGCGTAGAGGGATCGGATCAGCCCCAGCATTTT.

This clone is medium-sized in the sample. The chain links TRBV11-3 to TRBJ1-6; tentative D call: TRBD1 (5 bases). The CDR3 has 15 amino acids. Trimming pared 0 bases from V and 11 bases from J, leaving 14 bases between. Germline V lookup: CDR1 SGHNT, CDR2 YENEEA. DNA for the CDR3: TGTGCCAGCAGCTTAGATGAGGGGAGCGCGGCACCCCTCCACTTT. Amino acid sequence: CASSLDEGSAAPLHF.

There are a few counts of this clone. The V and J genes are TRBV11-3 and TRBJ1-1, with D maybe TRBD1 (6 bases). Trimming took 1 base from V and 0 from J, leaving 9 bases between them. Germline V lookup: CDR1 SGHNT, CDR2 YENEEA. This CDR3 has 15 residues. The CDR3 DNA sequence: TGTGCCAGCAGCTTAGGGGGGGGCTTGAACACTGAAGCTTTCTTT. Translation gives CASSLGGGLNTEAFF. The entire variable domain, with the rest obtained from reference TRBV11-3 and TRBJ1-1, is as follows: EAGVVQSPRYKIIEKKQPVAFWCNPISGHNTLYWYLQNLGQGPELLIRYENEEAVDDSQLPKDRFSAERLKGVDSTLKIQPAELGDSAVYLCASSLGGGLNTEAFFGQGTRLTVV.

This clone was detected a few times. The V call is TRBV9, the J call TRBJ2-3; 7 bases map to TRBD2. Germline V gives CDR1 SGDLS, CDR2 YYNGEE. The junction had 3 bases not matched to a gene; V was cut back by 0 bases and J by 2 bases. CDR3 length: 15 residues. CDR3 in amino acids: CASSVGAGDTDTQYF. CDR3 bases: TGTGCCAGCAGCGTAGGGGCGGGGGACACAGATACGCAGTATTTT.

By proportion, this clone is medium-sized. The chain links TRBV12-5 to TRBJ1-1; TRBD1 aligns across 7 bases. Germline values: CDR1 LGHNT, CDR2 FRNRAP. This CDR3 contains 16 residues. Here the CDR3 DNA reads TGTGCCAGCCGACCAATAGCAGGGGGTTTGAACACTGAAGCTTTCTTT. Translation gives CASRPIAGGLNTEAFF.

V usage is TRBV19 and J usage is TRBJ1-4, with 8 bases identical to TRBD1. CDR1 is LNHDA, CDR2 SQIVND, per germline (reference sequence). The V and J ends lost 8 bases and 4 bases, in that order; junction bases with no gene match: 9. The CDR3 contains 15 residues. Written as DNA, the CDR3 is TGTGCCAGTCAACAGGGGGACGTCGGTAATGAAAAACTGTTTTTT. Translation gives CASQQGDVGNEKLFF.

The rearrangement links TRBV4-1 to TRBJ2-3; 7 nucleotides match TRBD1. The CDR3 is 17 amino acids. Germline V gives CDR1 MGHRA, CDR2 YSYEKL. The V segment lost 4 bases and the J segment 3 bases; nucleotides outside the gene matches: 13. CDR3 residues: CASSLARTGVGTDTQYF. The DNA for the CDR3 is TGCGCCAGCAGCCTCGCCCGTACAGGGGTGGGAACAGATACGCAGTATTTT.

This chain links TRBV28 with TRBJ2-3; D unresolved. Germline V gives CDR1 MDHEN, CDR2 SYDVKM. This CDR3 is built from 16 residues. Trimming cost V 6 bases and J 2 bases, with 18 bases left between them. The DNA for the CDR3 is TGTGCCAGCAGCCCCACCGGGCCAGGAAACACAGATACGCAGTATTTT. This codes for CASSPTGPGNTDTQYF.

This chain uses TRBV19 with TRBJ1-6; possible D gene TRBD1, 5 bases. The CDR3 runs to 14 residues. V was clipped by 6 bases and J by 8 bases, with 14 bases between them. CDR1 is LNHDA and CDR2 is SQIVND in the germline V gene (reference sequence). Written as DNA, the CDR3 is TGTGCCAGTAGGGACACTAGTCAATATTCACCCCTCCACTTT. Translation gives CASRDTSQYSPLHF.

This clone was seen a few times. The chain employs TRBV6-8 and TRBJ2-6, with a possible D match to TRBD1 (6 bases). V dropped 5 bases and J dropped 2 bases, with 10 bases sitting between them. CDR1 is MNHGY and CDR2 is SAAAGT in the germline V gene. The CDR3 length is 15 residues. This CDR3 reads CASSATGPGANVLTF. The CDR3 DNA sequence: TGTGCCAGCAGTGCAACAGGGCCTGGGGCCAACGTCCTGACTTTC.

This clone was counted a few times. The chain joins TRBV9 to TRBJ2-3, with 9 bases that match TRBD2. The CDR3 runs 18 residues. V shed 3 bases, J shed 8 bases, and the junction held 19 bases outside the gene matches. Germline CDR1 reads SGDLS; CDR2 reads YYNGEE. The CDR3 reads CASSGTSRGASGAPTQYF. CDR3 nucleotides: TGTGCCAGCAGCGGCACTTCAAGGGGGGCTAGCGGGGCCCCTACGCAGTATTTT.

The genes are TRBV6-8 and TRBJ1-1; unclear D gene. The germline V gene has CDR1 MNHGY and CDR2 SAAAGT. Trimming left V 4 bases short and J 4 bases short, with 7 bases between. The CDR3 length is 12 residues. CDR3 loop: CASSSGGTEAFF. The CDR3 nucleotides read TGTGCCAGCAGTTCTGGTGGCACTGAAGCTTTCTTT.

This clone was counted between two and nine times. V is TRBV10-3 and J is TRBJ2-1; 8 bases line up with TRBD2. V shed 0 bases, J shed 0 bases, and the junction held 7 bases outside the gene matches. The germline gives CDR1 ENHRY, CDR2 SYGVKD. The CDR3 sequence is 18 residues long. As DNA, the CDR3 is TGTGCCATCAGTGAGTCGGCGATAGCGGGGAGCTCCTACAATGAGCAGTTCTTC. Encoded protein: CAISESAIAGSSYNEQFF.

There are a few counts of this clone. The J gene is TRBJ1-2, the V gene TRBV6-8, with D possibly matching TRBD1 (6 bases). CDR3 length: 13 residues. CDR1 MNHGY and CDR2 SAAAGT come from the germline V gene. V lost 6 bases and J lost 2, with 10 bases in between. CDR3 sequence: CASSADSNYGYTF. The CDR3 nucleotides are TGTGCCAGCAGCGCGGACAGCAACTATGGCTACACCTTC.

The genes are TRBV29-1 and TRBJ1-2; D is ambiguous. Germline-derived CDR1 and CDR2 are SQVTM and ANQGSEA. Deletions cut 5 bases from V and 6 bases from J, with 16 bases between. The CDR3 is 13 residues long. In DNA, the CDR3 is TGCAGCGTTTTCAGATCCTCCACGGATGGCTACACCTTC. Translated: CSVFRSSTDGYTF.

The gene calls are TRBV5-1 and TRBJ1-1, with a weak D call TRBD1 (5 bases). Looked up from germline, CDR1 is SGHRS and CDR2 is YFSETQ. This CDR3 comprises 15 residues. V dropped 1 base and J dropped 8 bases, with 18 bases sitting between them. The DNA of the CDR3 is TGCGCCAGCAGCTTGACTGTGGGACGAAATGGGGAAGCTTTCTTT. It is translated as CASSLTVGRNGEAFF. The complete variable domain, with remaining parts taken from reference TRBV5-1 and TRBJ1-1, reads KAGVTQTPRYLIKTRGQQVTLSCSPISGHRSVSWYQQTPGQGLQFLFEYFSETQRNKGNFPGRFSGRQFSNSRSEMNVSTLELGDSALYLCASSLTVGRNGEAFFGQGTRLTVV.

The V gene is TRBV14, the J gene TRBJ1-1; D remains ambiguous. This CDR3 contains 12 residues. CDR1 SGHDN and CDR2 FVKESK come from the germline V gene. The ends were cut back, 2 bases at V and 6 bases at J, with 7 bases in the middle. CDR3 sequence: CASSQYFSEAFF. CDR3 bases: TGTGCCAGCAGCCAATATTTCTCTGAAGCTTTCTTT. Variable domain in full (rest from reference TRBV14 and TRBJ1-1): EAGVTQFPSHSVIEKGQTVTLRCDPISGHDNLYWYRRVMGKEIKFLLHFVKESKQDESGMPNNRFLAERTGGTYSTLKVQPAELEDSGVYFCASSQYFSEAFFGQGTRLTVV.

This clone has more than one count but fewer than ten. This sequence joins TRBV11-3 and TRBJ2-7; D perhaps matches TRBD2 (6 bases). V lost 4 bases and J 0 bases, leaving 16 bases between the germline ends. The CDR3 is made up of 16 amino acids. Germline V gene sequence: CDR1 SGHNT, CDR2 YENEEA. CDR3 nucleotide sequence: TGTGCCAGCAGCTATGGGGAGGCGGCCACCTCCTACGAGCAGTACTTC. Its translation is CASSYGEAATSYEQYF.

The rearrangement uses TRBV19 and TRBJ2-1, with 10 bases matching TRBD2. V lost 2 bases to trimming and J lost 8 bases; unmatched junction nucleotides: 9. CDR3 size: 16 residues. Looked up from germline, CDR1 is LNHDA and CDR2 is SQIVND (reference sequence). The CDR3 DNA follows: TGTGCCAGTAGTATATCTCTTAGCGGGGGGATGTATGAGCAGTTCTTC. Translation gives CASSISLSGGMYEQFF.